Following are 7 T cell receptor beta chains from one sample sequenced in a study of cytomegalovirus exposure and HLA in healthy donors. The PCR employed 60 Vbeta primers together with 13 Jbeta primers. Sequencing was performed with immunoSEQ multiplex PCR; in TCRdb, only in-frame clones are kept and a portion is missing. The sample has tens of thousands of clones, around 84% seen once. The source material was PBMCs. The receptor set was obtained from a man aged 35 to 55 in good health and CMV-seronegative.

Only a few counts were recorded for this clone. The V gene is TRBV29-1, the J gene TRBJ2-6, with a weak D call TRBD1 (6 bases). The germline V gene has CDR1 SQVTM and CDR2 ANQGSEA. CDR3 length: 17 residues. Trimming pared 4 bases from V and 0 bases from J, leaving 16 bases between. The CDR3 nucleotides read TGCAGCGTTGTGGTTGGGACACTTCGCTCTGGGGCCAACGTCCTGACTTTC. Translating it yields CSVVVGTLRSGANVLTF.

CDR3 coding DNA: TGTGCCAGCAGCTTAACGGGGCCAGGGGGAGATTCACCCCTCCACTTT. This translates into CASSLTGPGGDSPLHF. The chain joins TRBV7-3 to TRBJ1-6, with 7 nucleotides matching TRBD1. CDR3 size: 16 residues. From germline, CDR1 is SGHTA and CDR2 FQGTGA. The V and J ends lost 0 bases and 8 bases, in that order; junction bases with no gene match: 7.

V gene TRBV30 combines with J gene TRBJ2-7; a weak D match, TRBD2 (6 bases). The CDR3 runs 12 residues. Germline V gene sequence: CDR1 GTSNPN, CDR2 SVGIG (reference sequence). V shed 0 bases and J shed 4 bases, with 7 bases lying between them. This CDR3 is CAWSVGGYEQYF. Here the CDR3 DNA reads TGTGCCTGGAGTGTAGGAGGGTACGAGCAGTACTTC.

The chain is built from TRBV30 and TRBJ2-5; D not resolved. The length of the CDR3 is 12 residues. CDR1 and CDR2 (germline): GTSNPN, SVGIG (reference sequence). The V end was cut by 0 bases, the J end by 5 bases, with 7 bases between. The CDR3 nucleotides read TGTGCCTGGAGTGTACTCAGGGAGACCCAGTACTTC. Protein sequence: CAWSVLRETQYF.

The chain recombines TRBV10-3 with TRBJ2-7; D unclear. With 4 bases removed from V and 3 bases from J, the gap between germline ends came to 13 bases. This CDR3 contains 14 residues. The germline gives CDR1 ENHRY, CDR2 SYGVKD. The CDR3 is CAISVGLENYEQYF. CDR3 DNA sequence: TGTGCCATCAGTGTTGGGTTGGAGAACTACGAGCAGTACTTC.

For this clone: One end of the junction does not line up with germline, which may come from a read error. The V and J genes are TRBV7-7 and TRBJ1-1; TRBD1 matches at 7 bases. Germline V gives CDR1 SSHAT, CDR2 FNYEAQ (reference sequence). This CDR3 contains 13 residues. The CDR3 loop reads CASSRDRDTEAFF. CDR3 coding DNA: TGTGCTAGCAGTCGCGACAGGGACACTGAAGCTTTCTTT.

The chain carries TRBV27 and TRBJ2-3; the match to TRBD2 covers 9 bases. The J segment lost 5 bases and the V segment lost 5 bases, leaving 11 bases of the junction unmatched. CDR3 size: 16 residues. The V gene's germline CDR1 is MNHEY and CDR2 SMNVEV (reference sequence). CDR3 loop: CASSTSGGRARDTQYF. CDR3 coding DNA: TGTGCCAGCAGTACTTCTGGCGGGAGGGCGAGAGATACGCAGTATTTT.